This TCR beta chain was recovered during a study of STAT5B mutations in CD4+ large granular lymphocyte leukemia. In the authors' workflow: Productive clonotypes were detectable down to 2.59 x 10-5 frequency. TCRdb's table, derived via immunoSEQ multiplex PCR, lists solely in-frame clones and lacks some. V and J calls and clone size come straight from that table; D and trimming were deduced from the DNA. The table includes around 27,000 clones, 70% to 75% detected once. This clone showed up just a few times. The sequence derives from a human donor in good health. Sequenced input: CD4+ T cells from blood buffy coats.

CDR3 in amino acids: CASRGMGGGMSNQPQHF. CDR3 DNA sequence: TGCGCCAGTAGGGGAATGGGGGGAGGTATGAGCAATCAGCCCCAGCATTTT. The chain uses TRBV4-3 and TRBJ1-5; perhaps TRBD1 as D (5 bases). This CDR3 spans 17 amino acids. Germline V gene sequence: CDR1 LGHNA, CDR2 YSLEER. V was clipped by 9 bases and J by 1 base, with 22 bases between them.